Shown below are 7 T cell receptor beta chains from a single sample sequenced in a study of blood T cell repertoires in COVID-19. Assay used: immunoSEQ multiplex PCR; TCRdb lists only in-frame clones, some missing. This sample has about 120,000 clones, with about nine tenths found just once. The specimen sequenced was peripheral blood. The receptors were gathered from a human donor with active COVID-19. The donor label of this sample is uncertain.

The rearrangement joins TRBV28 to TRBJ1-1, with 7 bases lining up with TRBD1. The V gene's germline CDR1 is MDHEN and CDR2 SYDVKM. With 1 base clipped from V and 3 bases from J, the junction kept 2 bases outside the gene matches. The CDR3 contains 14 residues. CDR3 DNA: TGTGCCAGCAGTTTATATCAGGGGGACACTGAAGCTTTCTTT. Its translation: CASSLYQGDTEAFF.

The genes are TRBV5-1 and TRBJ2-2; 10 bases are a match to TRBD1. The CDR3 consists of 18 residues. The trim removed 6 bases at V and 1 base at J, leaving 12 bases unmatched. CDR1 and CDR2 from the germline V gene are SGHRS and YFSETQ. CDR3 sequence reads: CASTLTGGPFQNTGELFF. The CDR3 DNA is TGCGCCAGCACCCTGACAGGGGGCCCCTTCCAGAACACCGGGGAGCTGTTTTTT.

This rearrangement joins TRBV7-2 to TRBJ1-6, with a weak D call TRBD1 (6 bases). The germline CDR1 and CDR2 sequences are SGHTA and FQGNSA. V lost 5 bases and J 10 bases, leaving 21 bases between the germline ends. This CDR3 has 16 amino acids. CDR3 in amino acids: CASSRTGFGLGSPLHF. CDR3 nucleotide sequence: TGTGCCAGCAGCCGCACAGGGTTCGGGCTTGGGTCACCCCTCCACTTT. Filled out from reference TRBV7-2 and TRBJ1-6, the complete variable domain reads GAGVSQSPSNKVTEKGKDVELRCDPISGHTALYWYRQSLGQGLEFLIYFQGNSAPDKSGLPSDRFSAERTGGSVSTLTIQRTQQEDSAVYLCASSRTGFGLGSPLHFGNGTRLTVT.

The V and J genes are TRBV4-1 and TRBJ1-2; unclear D gene. The germline CDR1 and CDR2 sequences are MGHRA and YSYEKL. The CDR3 extends over 11 amino acids. V was clipped by 0 bases and J by 9 bases, with 5 bases between them. CDR3 sequence reads: CASSQELSYTF. CDR3 nucleotides: TGCGCCAGCAGCCAAGAGCTAAGCTACACCTTC.

This rearrangement joins TRBV10-1 to TRBJ2-2; 15 positions match TRBD2. J gave up 4 bases and V 2 bases, and 11 bases lay outside the gene matches. CDR3 length equals 20 residues. Germline V gene lookup returns CDR1 WNHNN and CDR2 SYGVQD (reference sequence). The CDR3 protein is CASSEGRTSGGARVTGELFF. The DNA for the CDR3 is TGCGCCAGCAGTGAGGGGAGGACTAGCGGGGGGGCCCGGGTCACCGGGGAGCTGTTTTTT.

The table lists this clone with a count of one. The V call is TRBV7-9, the J call TRBJ1-2, with D unresolved. Germline V lookup: CDR1 SEHNR, CDR2 FQNEAQ (reference sequence). The CDR3 is 14 residues long. Trimming shortened V by 3 bases and J by 7 bases, and 15 bases separated the two germline ends. The CDR3 nucleotides read TGTGCCAGCAGCTTGTTACAGAGTACCGCTGGCTACACCTTC. Translating it yields CASSLLQSTAGYTF.

The rearrangement uses TRBV6-5 and TRBJ2-2; 8 positions agree with TRBD1. The CDR3 extends over 14 amino acids. J was trimmed by 4 bases and V by 2 bases; bases with no gene match: 0. Germline CDR1 reads MNHEY; CDR2 reads SVGAGI. The CDR3 DNA is TGTGCCAGCAGTTACACAGGGGGCACCGGGGAGCTGTTTTTT. This codes for CASSYTGGTGELFF.